This TCR beta chain was profiled in a study of blood T cell repertoires in COVID-19. Study information: The United States, Italy and Spain were the sources of the acute and convalescent COVID-19 samples.

The Seattle patients joined while their infection was active and were tracked longitudinally afterward. The CDR3 has 13 amino acids. Trimming pared 8 bases from V and 2 bases from J, leaving 9 bases between. CDR1 and CDR2 from the germline V gene are SGHTA and FQGNSA. Clones were sequenced by immunoSEQ multiplex PCR, and TCRdb holds only the in-frame ones, with some missing. The sample contains about 120,000 clones, around 87% of which appear only once. The rearrangement links TRBV7-2 to TRBJ1-4, with D maybe TRBD1 (5 bases). Sequenced: peripheral blood. The source of this sequence is a woman aged 60-75 years with COVID-19, enrolled during active disease. CDR3 protein: CASGRGTNEKLFF. The CDR3 DNA follows: TGTGCCAGCGGTCGGGGGACTAATGAAAAACTGTTTTTT.